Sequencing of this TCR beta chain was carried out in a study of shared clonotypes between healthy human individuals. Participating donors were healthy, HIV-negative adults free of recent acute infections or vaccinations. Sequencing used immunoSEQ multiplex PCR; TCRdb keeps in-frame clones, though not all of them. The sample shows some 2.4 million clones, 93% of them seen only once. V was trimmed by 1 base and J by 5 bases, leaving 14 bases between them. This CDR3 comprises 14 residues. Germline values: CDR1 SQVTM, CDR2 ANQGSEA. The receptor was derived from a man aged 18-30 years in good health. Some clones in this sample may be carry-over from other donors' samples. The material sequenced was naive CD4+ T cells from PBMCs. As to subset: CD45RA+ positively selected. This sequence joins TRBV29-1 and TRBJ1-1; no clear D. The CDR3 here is CSVEVRGLSTEAFF. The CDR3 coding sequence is TGCAGCGTTGAAGTCCGCGGTCTCTCTACTGAAGCTTTCTTT.